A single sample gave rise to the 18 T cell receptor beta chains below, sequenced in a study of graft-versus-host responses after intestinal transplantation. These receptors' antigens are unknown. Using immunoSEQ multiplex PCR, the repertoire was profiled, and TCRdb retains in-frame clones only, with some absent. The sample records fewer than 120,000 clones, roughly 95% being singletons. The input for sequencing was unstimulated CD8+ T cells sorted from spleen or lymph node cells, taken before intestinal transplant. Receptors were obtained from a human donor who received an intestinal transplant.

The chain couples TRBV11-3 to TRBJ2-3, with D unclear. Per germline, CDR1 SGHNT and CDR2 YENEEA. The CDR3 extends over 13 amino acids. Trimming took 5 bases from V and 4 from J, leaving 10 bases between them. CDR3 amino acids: CASSTDEPDTQYF. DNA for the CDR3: TGTGCCAGCAGCACGGACGAGCCAGATACGCAGTATTTT.

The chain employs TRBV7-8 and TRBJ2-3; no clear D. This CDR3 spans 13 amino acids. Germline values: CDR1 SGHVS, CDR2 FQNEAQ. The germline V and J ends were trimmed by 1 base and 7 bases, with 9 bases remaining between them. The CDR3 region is CASSLVLRYTQYF. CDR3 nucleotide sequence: TGTGCCAGCAGCTTAGTATTGAGGTATACGCAGTATTTT.

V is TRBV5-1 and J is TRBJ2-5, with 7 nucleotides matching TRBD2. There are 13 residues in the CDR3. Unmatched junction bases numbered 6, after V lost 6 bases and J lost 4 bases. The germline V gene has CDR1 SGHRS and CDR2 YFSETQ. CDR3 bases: TGCGCCAGCATTGGGGGAGGGAGAGAGACCCAGTACTTC. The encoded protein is CASIGGGRETQYF.

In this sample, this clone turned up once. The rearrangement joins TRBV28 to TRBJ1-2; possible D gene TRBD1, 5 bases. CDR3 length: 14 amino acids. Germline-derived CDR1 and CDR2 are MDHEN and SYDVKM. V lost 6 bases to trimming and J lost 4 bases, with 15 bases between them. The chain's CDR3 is CASRSQARGYGYTF. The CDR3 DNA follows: TGTGCCAGCAGATCTCAAGCAAGGGGCTATGGCTACACCTTC.

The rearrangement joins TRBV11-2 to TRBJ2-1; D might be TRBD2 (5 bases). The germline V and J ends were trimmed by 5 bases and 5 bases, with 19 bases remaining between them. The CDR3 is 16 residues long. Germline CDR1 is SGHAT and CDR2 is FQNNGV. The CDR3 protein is CASSVTTSTPHNEQFF. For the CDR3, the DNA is TGTGCCAGCAGCGTTACTACTAGTACCCCGCACAATGAGCAGTTCTTC.

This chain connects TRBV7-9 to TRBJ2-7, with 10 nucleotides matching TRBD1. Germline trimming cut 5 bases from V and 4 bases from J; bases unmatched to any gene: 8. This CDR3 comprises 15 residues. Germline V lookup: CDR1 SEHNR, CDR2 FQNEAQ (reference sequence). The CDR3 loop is CASSTDRGRVYEQYF. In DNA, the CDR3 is TGTGCCAGCAGCACCGACAGGGGGCGCGTATACGAGCAGTACTTC.

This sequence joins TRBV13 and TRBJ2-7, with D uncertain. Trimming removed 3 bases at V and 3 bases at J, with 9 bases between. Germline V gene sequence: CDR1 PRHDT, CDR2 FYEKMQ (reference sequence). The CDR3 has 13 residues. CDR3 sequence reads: CASSFSNGYEQYF. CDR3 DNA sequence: TGTGCCAGCAGCTTTAGTAACGGCTACGAGCAGTACTTC.

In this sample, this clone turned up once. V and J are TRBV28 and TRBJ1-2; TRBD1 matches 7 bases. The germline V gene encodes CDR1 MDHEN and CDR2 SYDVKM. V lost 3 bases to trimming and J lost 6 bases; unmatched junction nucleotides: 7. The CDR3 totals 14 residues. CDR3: CASSFGGGADGYTF. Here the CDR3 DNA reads TGTGCCAGCAGTTTTGGAGGGGGCGCGGATGGCTACACCTTC.

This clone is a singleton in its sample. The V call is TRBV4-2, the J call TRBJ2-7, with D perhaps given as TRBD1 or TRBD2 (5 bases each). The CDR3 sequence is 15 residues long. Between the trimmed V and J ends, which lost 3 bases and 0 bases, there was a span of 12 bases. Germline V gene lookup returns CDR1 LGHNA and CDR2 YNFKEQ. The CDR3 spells CASSQTGTSSYEQYF. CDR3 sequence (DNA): TGTGCCAGCAGCCAGACCGGGACGTCCTCCTACGAGCAGTACTTC.

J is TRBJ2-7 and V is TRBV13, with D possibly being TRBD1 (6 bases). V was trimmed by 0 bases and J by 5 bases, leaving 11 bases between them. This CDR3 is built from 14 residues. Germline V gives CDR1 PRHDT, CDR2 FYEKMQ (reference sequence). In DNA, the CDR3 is TGTGCCAGCAGCTTAGGCACAGGGCGGCACGAGCAGTACTTC. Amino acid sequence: CASSLGTGRHEQYF.

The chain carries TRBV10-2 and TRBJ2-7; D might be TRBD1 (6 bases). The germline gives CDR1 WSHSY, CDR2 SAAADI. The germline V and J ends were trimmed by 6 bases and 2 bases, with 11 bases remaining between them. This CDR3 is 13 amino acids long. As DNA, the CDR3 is TGCGCCAGCAGCGAAAGACAGGCCTACGAGCAGTACTTC. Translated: CASSERQAYEQYF.

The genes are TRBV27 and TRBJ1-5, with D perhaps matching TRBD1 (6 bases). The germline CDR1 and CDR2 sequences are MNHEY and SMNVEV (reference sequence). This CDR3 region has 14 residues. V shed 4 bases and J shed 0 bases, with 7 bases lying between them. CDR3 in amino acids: CASSWTVSNQPQHF. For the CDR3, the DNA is TGTGCCAGCAGTTGGACAGTTAGCAATCAGCCCCAGCATTTT.

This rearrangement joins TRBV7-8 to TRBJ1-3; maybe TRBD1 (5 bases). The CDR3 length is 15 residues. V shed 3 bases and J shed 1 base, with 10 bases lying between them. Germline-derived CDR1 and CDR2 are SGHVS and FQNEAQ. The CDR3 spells CASSLGRRSGNTIYF. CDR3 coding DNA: TGTGCCAGCAGCTTGGGACGGCGGTCTGGAAACACCATATATTTT.

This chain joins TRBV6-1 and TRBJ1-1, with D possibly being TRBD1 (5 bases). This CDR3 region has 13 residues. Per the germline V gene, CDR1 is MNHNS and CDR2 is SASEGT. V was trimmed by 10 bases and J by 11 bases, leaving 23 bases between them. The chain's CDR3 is CATLPGRTTTAFF. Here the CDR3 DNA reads TGTGCCACCTTGCCCGGACGGACAACAACCGCTTTCTTT.

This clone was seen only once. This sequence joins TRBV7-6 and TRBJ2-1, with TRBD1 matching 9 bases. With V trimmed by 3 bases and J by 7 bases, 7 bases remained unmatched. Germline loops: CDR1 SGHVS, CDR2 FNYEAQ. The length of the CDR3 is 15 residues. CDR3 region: CASSFTDRGSNEQFF. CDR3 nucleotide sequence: TGTGCCAGCAGCTTCACGGACAGGGGTTCGAATGAGCAGTTCTTC.

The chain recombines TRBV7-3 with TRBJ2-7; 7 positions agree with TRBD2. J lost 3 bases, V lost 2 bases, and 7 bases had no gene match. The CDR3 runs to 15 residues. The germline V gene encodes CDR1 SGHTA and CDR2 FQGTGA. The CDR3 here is CASSLASGPYYEQYF. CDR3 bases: TGTGCCAGCAGCTTAGCTAGCGGCCCCTACTACGAGCAGTACTTC.

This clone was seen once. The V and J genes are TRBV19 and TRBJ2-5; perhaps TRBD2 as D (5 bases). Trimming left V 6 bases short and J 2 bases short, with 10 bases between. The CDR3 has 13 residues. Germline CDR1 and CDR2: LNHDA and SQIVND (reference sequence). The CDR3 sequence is CASRVAMQETQYF. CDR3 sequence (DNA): TGTGCCAGTAGGGTAGCGATGCAAGAGACCCAGTACTTC.

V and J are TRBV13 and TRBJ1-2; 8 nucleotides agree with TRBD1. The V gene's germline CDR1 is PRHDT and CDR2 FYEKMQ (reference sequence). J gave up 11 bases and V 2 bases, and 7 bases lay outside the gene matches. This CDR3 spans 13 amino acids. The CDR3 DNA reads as TGTGCCAGCAGCTTAAGTGGACAGGGAGGTTACACCTTC. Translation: CASSLSGQGGYTF.